Here is one T cell receptor beta chain with its context. Antigen: not known. These data come from a study of graft-versus-host responses after intestinal transplantation. Looking at the study overall: Recipients were all induced with anti-thymocyte globulin, then given tacrolimus and steroids for about 3 years.

Findings of the study overall: After transplant, early declines in HvG clones were associated with peak levels of circulating GvH clones.

The assay was immunoSEQ multiplex PCR, and TCRdb's table has in-frame clones only and misses some. The repertoire holds roughly 90,000 clones, with about nine tenths as singletons. V was trimmed by 4 bases and J by 7 bases, leaving 15 bases between them. Germline V gene sequence: CDR1 SGDLS, CDR2 YYNGEE. This CDR3 region has 14 residues. The receptor was isolated from a human donor who received an intestinal transplant. V and J are TRBV9 and TRBJ2-1; D is perhaps TRBD1 (8 bases). The sequencing here drew on unstimulated CD8+ T cells sorted from spleen or lymph node cells, taken before intestinal transplant. The CDR3 DNA sequence: TGTGCCAGCAGCCCAGCGGGACAGGAAAATGAGCAGTTCTTC. This gives the protein CASSPAGQENEQFF.